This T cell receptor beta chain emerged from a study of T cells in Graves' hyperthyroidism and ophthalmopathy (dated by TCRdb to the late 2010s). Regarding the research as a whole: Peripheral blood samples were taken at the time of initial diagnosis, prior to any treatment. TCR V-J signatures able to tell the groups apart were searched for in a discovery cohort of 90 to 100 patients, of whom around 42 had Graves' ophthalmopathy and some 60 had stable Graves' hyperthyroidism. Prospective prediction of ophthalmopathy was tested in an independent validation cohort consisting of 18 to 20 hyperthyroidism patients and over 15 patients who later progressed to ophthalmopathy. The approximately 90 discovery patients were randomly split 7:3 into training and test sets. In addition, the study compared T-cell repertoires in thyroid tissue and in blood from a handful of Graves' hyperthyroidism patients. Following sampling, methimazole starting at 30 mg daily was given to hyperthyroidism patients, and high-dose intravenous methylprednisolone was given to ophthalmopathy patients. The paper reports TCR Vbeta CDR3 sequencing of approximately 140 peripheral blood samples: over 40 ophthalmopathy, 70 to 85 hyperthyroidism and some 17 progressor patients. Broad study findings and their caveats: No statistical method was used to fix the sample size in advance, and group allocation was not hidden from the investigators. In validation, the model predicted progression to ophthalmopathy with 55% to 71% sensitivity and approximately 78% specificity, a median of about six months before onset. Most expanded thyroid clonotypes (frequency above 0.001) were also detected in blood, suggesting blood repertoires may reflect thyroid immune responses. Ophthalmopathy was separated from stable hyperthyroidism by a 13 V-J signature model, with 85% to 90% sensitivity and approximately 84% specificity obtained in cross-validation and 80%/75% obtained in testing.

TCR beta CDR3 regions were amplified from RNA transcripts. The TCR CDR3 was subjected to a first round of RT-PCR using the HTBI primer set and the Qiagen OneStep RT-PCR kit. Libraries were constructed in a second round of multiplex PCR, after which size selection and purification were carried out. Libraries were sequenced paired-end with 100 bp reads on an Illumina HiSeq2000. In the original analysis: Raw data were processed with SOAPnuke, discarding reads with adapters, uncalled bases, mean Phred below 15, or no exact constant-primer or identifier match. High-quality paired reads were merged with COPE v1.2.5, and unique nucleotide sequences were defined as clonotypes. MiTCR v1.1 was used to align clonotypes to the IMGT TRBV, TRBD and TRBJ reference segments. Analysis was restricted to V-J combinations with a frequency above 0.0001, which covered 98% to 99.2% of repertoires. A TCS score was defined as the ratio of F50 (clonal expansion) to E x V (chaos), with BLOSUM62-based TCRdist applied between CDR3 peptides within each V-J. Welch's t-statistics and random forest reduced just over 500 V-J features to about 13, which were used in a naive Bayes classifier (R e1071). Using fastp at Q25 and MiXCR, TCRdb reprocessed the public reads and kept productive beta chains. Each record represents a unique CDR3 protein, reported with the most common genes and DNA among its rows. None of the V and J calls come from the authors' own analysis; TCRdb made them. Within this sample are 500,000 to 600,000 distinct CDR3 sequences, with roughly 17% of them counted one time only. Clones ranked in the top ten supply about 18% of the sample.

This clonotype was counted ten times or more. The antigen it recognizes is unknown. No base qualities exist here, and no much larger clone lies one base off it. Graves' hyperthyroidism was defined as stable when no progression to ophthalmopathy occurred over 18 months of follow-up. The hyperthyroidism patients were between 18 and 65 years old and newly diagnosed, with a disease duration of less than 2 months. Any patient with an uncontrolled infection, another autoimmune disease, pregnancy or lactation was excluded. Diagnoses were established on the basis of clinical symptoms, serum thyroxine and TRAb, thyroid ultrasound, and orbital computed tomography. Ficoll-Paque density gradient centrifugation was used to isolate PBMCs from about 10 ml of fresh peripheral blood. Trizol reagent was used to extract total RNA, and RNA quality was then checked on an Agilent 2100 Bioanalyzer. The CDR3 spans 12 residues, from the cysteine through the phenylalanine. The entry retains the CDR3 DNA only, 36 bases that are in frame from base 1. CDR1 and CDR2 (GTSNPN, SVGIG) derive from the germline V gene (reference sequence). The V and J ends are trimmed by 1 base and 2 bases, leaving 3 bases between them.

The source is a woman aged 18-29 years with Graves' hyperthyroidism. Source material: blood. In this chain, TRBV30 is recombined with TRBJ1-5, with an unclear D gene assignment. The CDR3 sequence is CAWSAGNQPQHF. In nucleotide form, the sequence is TGTGCCTGGAGTGCCGGCAATCAGCCCCAGCATTTT.